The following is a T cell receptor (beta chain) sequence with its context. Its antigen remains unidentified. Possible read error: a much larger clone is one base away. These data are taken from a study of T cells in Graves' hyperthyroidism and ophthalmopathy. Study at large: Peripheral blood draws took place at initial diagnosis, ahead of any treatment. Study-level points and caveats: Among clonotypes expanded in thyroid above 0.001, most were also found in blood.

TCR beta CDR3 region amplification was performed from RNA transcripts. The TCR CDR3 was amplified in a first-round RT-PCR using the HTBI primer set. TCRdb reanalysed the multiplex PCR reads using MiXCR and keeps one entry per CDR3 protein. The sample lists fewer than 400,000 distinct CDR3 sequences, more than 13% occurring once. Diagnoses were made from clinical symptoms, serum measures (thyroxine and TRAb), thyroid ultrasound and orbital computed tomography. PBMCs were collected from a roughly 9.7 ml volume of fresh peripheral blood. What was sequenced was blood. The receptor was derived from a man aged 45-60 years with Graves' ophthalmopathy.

The CDR3, as DNA: TGTACCATCTCTAGGGTGCGCACAGATACGCAGTATTTT. Protein product: CTISRVRTDTQYF. The chain has TRBV28 and TRBJ2-3; D unclear. The CDR3 length is 13 residues. Germline assignment: CDR1 MDHEN and CDR2 SYDVKM.